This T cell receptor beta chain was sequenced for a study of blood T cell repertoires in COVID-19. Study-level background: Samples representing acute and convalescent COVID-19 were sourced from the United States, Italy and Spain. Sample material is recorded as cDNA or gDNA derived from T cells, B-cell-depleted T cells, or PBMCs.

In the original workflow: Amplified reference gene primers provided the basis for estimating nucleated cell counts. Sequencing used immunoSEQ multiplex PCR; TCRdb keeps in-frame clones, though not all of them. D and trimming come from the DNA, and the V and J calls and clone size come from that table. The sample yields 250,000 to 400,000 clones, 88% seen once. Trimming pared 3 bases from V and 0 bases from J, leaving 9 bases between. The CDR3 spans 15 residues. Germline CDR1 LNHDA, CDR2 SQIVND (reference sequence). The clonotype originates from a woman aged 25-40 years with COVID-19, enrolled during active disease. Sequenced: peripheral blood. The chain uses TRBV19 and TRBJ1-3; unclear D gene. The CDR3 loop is CASSMYSTSGNTIYF. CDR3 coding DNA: TGTGCCAGTAGTATGTACAGTACCTCTGGAAACACCATATATTTT.